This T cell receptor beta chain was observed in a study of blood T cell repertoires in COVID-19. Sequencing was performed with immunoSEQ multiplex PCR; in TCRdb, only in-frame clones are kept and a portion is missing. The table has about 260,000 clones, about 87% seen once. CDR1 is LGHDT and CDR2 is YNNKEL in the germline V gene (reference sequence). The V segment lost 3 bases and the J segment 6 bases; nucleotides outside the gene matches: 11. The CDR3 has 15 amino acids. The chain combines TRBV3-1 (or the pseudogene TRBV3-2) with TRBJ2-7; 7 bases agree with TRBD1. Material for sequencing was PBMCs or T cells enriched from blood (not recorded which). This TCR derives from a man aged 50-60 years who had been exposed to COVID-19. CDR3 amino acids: CASSQTTGRESEQYF. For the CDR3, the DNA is TGTGCCAGCAGCCAGACGACAGGGCGTGAGAGCGAGCAGTACTTC.